This TCR beta chain was identified in a study of blood T cell repertoires in COVID-19. Study overall: In each case, the material was cDNA or gDNA derived from T cells, B-cell-depleted T cells, or PBMCs.

In the original analysis: Estimated nucleated cell counts came from reference gene primer amplification. Here immunoSEQ multiplex PCR was the method, and the copy in TCRdb shows in-frame clones only, minus some. V and J calls and clone size are as listed in that table; D and trimming were resolved from the DNA. Among 89,000 or so clones listed, 85% were seen once. Looked up from germline, CDR1 is SGHTS and CDR2 is YDEGEE. This CDR3 contains 14 residues. Trimming pared 7 bases from V and 9 bases from J, leaving 20 bases between. This clone has more than one count but fewer than ten. The sample taken for sequencing was peripheral blood. The chain combines TRBV5-8 with TRBJ2-1; D not certain. This clonotype was sampled from a man older than 75 with acute or convalescent COVID-19. This chain's CDR3 is CASPLGEGAVEQFF. The CDR3 DNA reads as TGTGCCAGCCCTCTTGGAGAAGGAGCCGTTGAGCAGTTCTTC.